The sample holds a few counts of the clone carrying this TCR beta chain. V shed 0 bases, J shed 4 bases, and the junction held 6 bases outside the gene matches. This CDR3 region has 16 residues. Germline CDR1 and CDR2: MGHRA and YSYEKL. TCRdb recomputed calls from the RT-PCR reads with MiXCR, one row per CDR3 protein. The sample contains hundreds of thousands of distinct CDR3 sequences, approximately 14% of which appear only once. This chain connects TRBV4-1 to TRBJ2-3, with 8 bases identical to TRBD2. The sequenced material came from memory CD4+ T cells from blood. The source of this sequence is a female donor in good health, serving as a healthy control. CDR3 protein: CASSQDRFGRADTQYF. CDR3 nucleotides: TGCGCCAGCAGCCAAGATCGGTTCGGGAGGGCAGATACGCAGTATTTT.